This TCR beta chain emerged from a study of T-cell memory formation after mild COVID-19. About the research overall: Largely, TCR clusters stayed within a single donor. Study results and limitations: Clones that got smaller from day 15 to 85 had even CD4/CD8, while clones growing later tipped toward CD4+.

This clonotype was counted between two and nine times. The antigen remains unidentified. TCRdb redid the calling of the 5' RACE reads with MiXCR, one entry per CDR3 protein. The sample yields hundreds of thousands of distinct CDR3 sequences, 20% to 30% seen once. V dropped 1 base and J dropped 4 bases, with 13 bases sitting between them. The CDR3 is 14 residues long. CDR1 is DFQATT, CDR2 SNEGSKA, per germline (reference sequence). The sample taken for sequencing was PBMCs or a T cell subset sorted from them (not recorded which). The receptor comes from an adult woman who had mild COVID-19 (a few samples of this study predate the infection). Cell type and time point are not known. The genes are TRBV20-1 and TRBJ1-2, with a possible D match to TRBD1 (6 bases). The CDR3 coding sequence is TGCAGTGCTAGAGCATCAGGGGTTAGCTATGGCTACACCTTC. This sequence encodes CSARASGVSYGYTF.